These T cell receptor beta chains were read from a single sample in a study of T-cell reconstitution after alpha-beta-depleted transplantation in children. TCRdb reanalysed the PCR reads using MiXCR and keeps one entry per CDR3 protein. The sample shows a few hundred thousand distinct CDR3 sequences, more than 20% of them seen only once. The material was PBMCs, obtained before TCRalphabeta/CD19-depleted stem cell transplant. The receptor source for this set is a boy younger than two with Wiskott-Aldrich syndrome, due to receive a stem cell transplant. Both conserved end residues are part of each CDR3. A D gene is named only where the DNA matches it firmly. Clone size appears in some rows only: once, few, many, or a class for an expanded clone.

size	V	length	J	D	DNA	CDR3
few	TRBV20-1	16	TRBJ2-6	TRBD1	TGCAGTGCCCGGGACAGAGCCGCCTCTGGGGCCAACGTCCTGACTTTC	CSARDRAASGANVLTF
NA	TRBV7-9	16	TRBJ2-5	TRBD1	TGTGCCAGCAGCCCTAAGGCAGGGGGCTCGTTAACGACCCAGTACTTC	CASSPKAGGSLTTQYF
NA	TRBV5-5	15	TRBJ2-7	TRBD1	TGTGCCAGCAGCTACACGGCAGGGGGTCTGCCCGAGCAGTACTTC	CASSYTAGGLPEQYF
few	TRBV20-1	12	TRBJ2-3	NA	TGCAGTGCCCAGGACGTTGCGGATACGCAGTATTTT	CSAQDVADTQYF
NA	TRBV11-2	18	TRBJ2-1	NA	TGTGCCAGCAGCTTAGGGGGGGGCGGTTTAGGCTCCTACAATGAGCAGTTCTTC	CASSLGGGGLGSYNEQFF
NA	TRBV18	18	TRBJ2-1	TRBD1	TGTGCCAGCTCACCACCTTTGAAGCCGGGACAGGGAATAAATGAGCAGTTCTTC	CASSPPLKPGQGINEQFF
once	TRBV12-3/TRBV12-4	15	TRBJ2-1	NA	TGTGCCAGCAGTTTCTCCAGGCCCTCCTACAATGAGCAGTTCTTC	CASSFSRPSYNEQFF
NA	TRBV30	15	TRBJ2-7	NA	TGTGCCTGGAGTGGTCGGGGGGCGCGTCCCTACGAGCAGTACTTC	CAWSGRGARPYEQYF
NA	TRBV11-3	15	TRBJ1-1	NA	TGTGCCAGCAGCCCGCAGGGCAGCGGTGACACTGAAGCTTTCTTT	CASSPQGSGDTEAFF
NA	TRBV11-1	18	TRBJ2-6	TRBD2	TGTGCCAGCAGCTTAGCCTTAGCGGGATTCTCTGGGGCCAACGTCCTGACTTTC	CASSLALAGFSGANVLTF
few	TRBV5-5	13	TRBJ1-2	NA	TGTGCCAGCAGCTTAACCAGGGTTGATGGCTACACCTTC	CASSLTRVDGYTF
few	TRBV28	17	TRBJ2-1	TRBD2	TGTGCCAGCAGGAGACTAGCGGGAACGCCAGGATTCAATGAGCAGTTCTTC	CASRRLAGTPGFNEQFF
NA	TRBV5-6	16	TRBJ2-6	NA	TGTGCCAGCAGCTTGAGTACAGCCTCTGGGGCCAACGTCCTGACTTTC	CASSLSTASGANVLTF
NA	TRBV5-1	16	TRBJ2-5	TRBD2	TGCGCCAGCAGCAATGGGCTAGCGGGGGGTCGGGAGACCCAGTACTTC	CASSNGLAGGRETQYF
few	TRBV5-1	12	TRBJ2-7	NA	TGCGCCAGCAGCTTGGAACTAGGCGAGCAGTACTTC	CASSLELGEQYF
NA	TRBV5-1	17	TRBJ2-3	NA	TGCGCCAGCAGCTTGACGACCCTTAGGGGGCGGGGAGATACGCAGTATTTT	CASSLTTLRGRGDTQYF
few	TRBV24-1	14	TRBJ1-5	NA	TGTGCCACCAGTGATTTCGGTAGCAATCAGCCCCAGCATTTT	CATSDFGSNQPQHF
few	TRBV5-1	16	TRBJ2-5	TRBD1	TGCGCCAGCAGCCTAAACCGGGACAGGTGGTTGGAGACCCAGTACTTC	CASSLNRDRWLETQYF
few	TRBV5-1	14	TRBJ2-7	TRBD1	TGCGCCAGCAGCATAGGACAGGGGGCACACGAGCAGTACTTC	CASSIGQGAHEQYF
few	TRBV7-6	14	TRBJ2-2	NA	TGTGCCAGCAACCGGTTGGTGGGCACCGGGGAGCTGTTTTTT	CASNRLVGTGELFF
NA	TRBV4-1	14	TRBJ1-5	NA	TGCGCCAGCAGCCAAGATACCAGGTCTCAGCCCCAGCATTTT	CASSQDTRSQPQHF
NA	TRBV5-1	12	TRBJ2-7	NA	TGCGCCAGCAGGGTCTTGGGCCACGAGCAGTACTTC	CASRVLGHEQYF
NA	TRBV5-5	17	TRBJ2-3	TRBD2	TGTGCCAGCAGCGGGACTAGCGGGAAGTCTAGCACAGATACGCAGTATTTT	CASSGTSGKSSTDTQYF
NA	TRBV7-3	22	TRBJ2-1	TRBD2	TGTGCCAGCAGCTTAAGGAGGGGGCTCGGTGCTAGCGGGAGATGGGCCTACAATGAGCAGTTCTTC	CASSLRRGLGASGRWAYNEQFF
many	TRBV5-1	14	TRBJ2-2	TRBD2	TGCGCCAGCAGCTCCGGGACTATCACCGGGGAGCTGTTTTTT	CASSSGTITGELFF
NA	TRBV27	14	TRBJ2-5	TRBD2	TGTGCCAGCAGTCTAGCGGGAGGGCCCGGGACCCAGTACTTC	CASSLAGGPGTQYF
few	TRBV20-1	15	TRBJ2-3	NA	TGCAGTGCTCCCGCTCGACAGACTAGCACAGATACGCAGTATTTT	CSAPARQTSTDTQYF
few	TRBV5-5	16	TRBJ2-2	NA	TGTGCCAGCAGCTTGAATGCGGGAACGAACACCGGGGAGCTGTTTTTT	CASSLNAGTNTGELFF
once	TRBV6-2/TRBV6-3	18	TRBJ1-5	NA	TGTGCCAGCAGTTACTCGAAAGGCGGGCAGTGGGCTAATCAGCCCCAGCATTTT	CASSYSKGGQWANQPQHF
NA	TRBV7-2	15	TRBJ2-2	NA	TGTGCCAGCAGTAGGACCGGGATGCACACCGGGGAGCTGTTTTTT	CASSRTGMHTGELFF
NA	TRBV12-3/TRBV12-4	15	TRBJ1-5	TRBD1	TGTGCCAGCAGTTTGGGACAGGGATGGGGTCAGCCCCAGCATTTT	CASSLGQGWGQPQHF
few	TRBV28	14	TRBJ2-3	NA	TGTGCCAGCAGTTCTAGAGTAAGCACAGATACGCAGTATTTT	CASSSRVSTDTQYF
NA	TRBV5-1	15	TRBJ2-4	NA	TGCGCCAGCAGCACTAAGAGGTCAGCTCCTAACATTCAGTACTTC	CASSTKRSAPNIQYF
few	TRBV5-1	13	TRBJ2-5	NA	TGCGCCAGCAGTGCGGTGACCCGGGGGACCCAGTACTTC	CASSAVTRGTQYF
NA	TRBV5-1	13	TRBJ2-5	NA	TGCGCCAGCAGCTTGAATCGATATGAGACCCAGTACTTC	CASSLNRYETQYF
NA	TRBV2	15	TRBJ2-1	TRBD2	TGTGCCAGCAGTTTGACTAGCGGACACTACAATGAGCAGTTCTTC	CASSLTSGHYNEQFF